The 17 T cell receptor beta chains below were found in one sample sequenced in a study of CXCR3-negative and CXCR3-positive naive CD8 T cells. Study outcomes and limitations: Naive cells with CXCR3 showed TRB CDR3s that were more hydrophobic than those in CXCR3-negative naive cells.

Researchers prepared the TRB cDNA libraries using 5' RACE with UMI labels. TCRdb reprocessed the 5' RACE reads; each CDR3 protein has one entry and no DNA is given. In all, the sample yields some 100,000 distinct CDR3 sequences. These receptors lack a known antigen. The specimen sequenced was naive CXCR3+ CD8+ T cells from blood. The sample's subset: CD45RO-CCR7+CD27+CD95- naive CD8+ T cells expressing CXCR3 (TNR3+). All receptors come from a human donor in good health. Some clones in this sample may be carry-over from other donors' samples.

The rearrangement links TRBV7-9 to TRBJ2-7; TCRdb names TRBD2, which stays unverified in the absence of DNA. Germline V gene sequence: CDR1 SEHNR, CDR2 FQNEAQ (reference sequence). CDR3 length: 21 residues. The CDR3 sequence: CASSSSGGIAGGPEVSYEQYF.

V and J are TRBV4-3 and TRBJ2-1; there is no DNA to check the TCRdb D call of TRBD1. The CDR3 sequence is 16 residues long. The germline V gene has CDR1 LGHNA and CDR2 YSLEER. The CDR3 sequence: CASSQGWTGVNNEQFF.

The chain combines TRBV20-1 with TRBJ2-1. The CDR3 consists of 16 residues. The germline V gene encodes CDR1 DFQATT and CDR2 SNEGSKA (reference sequence). CDR3 protein: CSARDLIERSYNEQFF.

This chain uses TRBV27 with TRBJ1-1; the TCRdb D gene call, TRBD1, has no DNA to confirm it. Germline CDR1 reads MNHEY; CDR2 reads SMNVEV (reference sequence). CDR3 size: 15 residues. The chain's CDR3 is CASRPIPLVGTEAFF.

The chain uses TRBV28 and TRBJ1-3. Germline V CDR1 and CDR2: MDHEN, SYDVKM. The length of the CDR3 is 18 residues. The CDR3 spells CASSFPSHLLESGNTIYF.

The chain carries TRBV6-2 or TRBV6-3 and TRBJ2-2; absent DNA, TCRdb's TRBD1 call cannot be checked. Germline assignment: CDR1 MNHEY and CDR2 SVGEGT. CDR3 size: 17 residues. The chain's CDR3 is CASSYSIPRINTGELFF.

The V and J genes are TRBV2 and TRBJ2-5. Germline V gene sequence: CDR1 SNHLY, CDR2 FYNNEI. CDR3 size: 13 residues. The chain's CDR3 is CASSAPYQETQYF.

V and J are TRBV4-3 and TRBJ2-7; the TRBD2 assignment by TCRdb is unverifiable without DNA. This CDR3 is built from 14 residues. CDR1 is LGHNA, CDR2 YSLEER, per germline. CDR3 in amino acids: CASSPARGGYEQYF.

V usage is TRBV9 and J usage is TRBJ2-1; TCRdb designates TRBD2, a call that cannot be tested without DNA. This CDR3 is 16 amino acids long. Germline V CDR1 and CDR2: SGDLS, YYNGEE. This CDR3 reads CASSGGTSGHYNEQFF. The variable domain in full, completed from reference TRBV9 and TRBJ2-1, reads DSGVTQTPKHLITATGQRVTLRCSPRSGDLSVYWYQQSLDQGLQFLIQYYNGEERAKGNILERFSAQQFPDLHSELNLSSLELGDSALYFCASSGGTSGHYNEQFFGPGTRLTVL.

V and J are TRBV6-2 or TRBV6-3 and TRBJ2-1; TCRdb's D call, TRBD2, is unchecked because there is no DNA. This CDR3 comprises 16 residues. CDR1 and CDR2 from the germline V gene are MNHEY and SVGEGT. The CDR3 region is CASSYPGLAGVNEQFF.

The CDR3 loop reads CASKGTGVYGYTF. This chain uses TRBV7-9 with TRBJ1-2; TCRdb proposes TRBD1, but this gene call is untestable without DNA. This CDR3 comprises 13 residues. Germline V gives CDR1 SEHNR, CDR2 FQNEAQ (reference sequence).

V is TRBV28 and J is TRBJ1-6; TCRdb indicates TRBD1, and absent DNA this call remains unverified. The CDR3 loop spans 15 amino acids. Germline V CDR1 and CDR2: MDHEN, SYDVKM. This CDR3 reads CASSFLHREDSPLHF.

The genes are TRBV6-4 and TRBJ2-2. CDR3 length: 14 amino acids. Germline lookup yields CDR1 MRHNA and CDR2 SNTAGT. The CDR3 loop reads CASSASGSTGELFF.

The chain's CDR3 is CASSQSRTYEQYF. The chain employs TRBV7-8 and TRBJ2-7. Germline CDR1 SGHVS, CDR2 FQNEAQ. The CDR3 runs 13 residues. Drawing the rest from reference TRBV7-8 and TRBJ2-7, the complete variable domain is GAGVSQSPRYKVAKRGQDVALRCDPISGHVSLFWYQQALGQGPEFLTYFQNEAQLDKSGLPSDRFFAERPEGSVSTLKIQRTQQEDSAVYLCASSQSRTYEQYFGPGTRLTVT.

CDR3 protein: CASSRLAGLAADTQYF. V and J are TRBV7-9 and TRBJ2-3; TCRdb picks TRBD2, but there is no DNA to check that call. The CDR3 contains 16 residues. Germline CDR1 SEHNR, CDR2 FQNEAQ (reference sequence).

The V gene is TRBV12-3 or TRBV12-4, the J gene TRBJ1-5. The CDR3 is 15 residues long. This CDR3 is CASSFRDLYSQPQHF.

The V gene is TRBV5-1, the J gene TRBJ1-5. Germline values: CDR1 SGHRS, CDR2 YFSETQ. There are 17 residues in the CDR3. The CDR3 loop is CASSLRSEDYSNQPQHF.